A single sample is the source of the 6 T cell receptor beta chains below, sequenced in a study of response to subunit inactivated influenza vaccine. From the RT-PCR reads, TCRdb called clonotypes with MiXCR, one entry per CDR3 protein. The data show 500,000 or so distinct CDR3 sequences, approximately 15% seen once. The sequencing here drew on CD4+ T cells sorted from PBMCs, taken around 25 months after vaccination. The receptors stem from a man aged 50 to 69 who received an inactivated influenza vaccine.

This clonotype has at least ten counts. The V call is TRBV7-2, the J call TRBJ2-7, with D perhaps TRBD1 (6 bases). In germline, CDR1 is SGHTA, CDR2 FQGNSA. Trimming took 2 bases from V and 5 from J, leaving 10 bases between them. CDR3 length: 13 residues. CDR3 sequence (DNA): TGTGCCAGCAGCTTATTCACAGGGAACGAGCAGTACTTC. Amino acid sequence: CASSLFTGNEQYF.

There are many counts of this clonotype. The chain combines TRBV3-1 with TRBJ2-1; D is possibly TRBD1 (6 bases). Germline CDR1 LGHDT, CDR2 YNNKEL (reference sequence). The CDR3 length is 13 residues. V was trimmed by 7 bases and J by 5 bases, leaving 12 bases between them. The CDR3 reads CASNQGFNNEQFF. CDR3 in DNA: TGTGCCAGCAACCAGGGGTTCAACAATGAGCAGTTCTTC.

This clonotype occurred a few times. The chain links TRBV5-8 to TRBJ1-2, with 7 bases matching TRBD1. V gave up 3 bases and J gave up 4 bases; unmatched junction bases: 6. This CDR3 is built from 14 residues. CDR1 SGHTS and CDR2 YDEGEE come from the germline V gene. This CDR3 is CASSSTGTGYGYTF. In nucleotides, the CDR3 is TGTGCCAGCAGCTCGACAGGGACCGGCTATGGCTACACCTTC.

This clonotype has only a few counts. J is TRBJ1-5 and V is TRBV27; no clear D gene. Germline assignment: CDR1 MNHEY and CDR2 SMNVEV (reference sequence). V lost 6 bases and J 5 bases, leaving 14 bases between the germline ends. This CDR3 comprises 14 residues. CDR3 residues: CASSPGIEDQPQHF. In nucleotides, the CDR3 is TGTGCCAGCAGCCCGGGTATTGAGGATCAGCCCCAGCATTTT.

This clonotype has a handful of counts. The chain recombines TRBV6-2 or TRBV6-3 with TRBJ2-1, with 8 bases lining up with TRBD2. V dropped 7 bases and J dropped 2; count of bases not matched to a gene: 7. The CDR3 has 15 residues. CDR1 and CDR2 from the germline V gene are MNHEY and SVGEGT. CDR3 in DNA: TGTGCCAGCACCCAGAGCGGGGGAGCCTACAATGAGCAGTTCTTC. Protein sequence: CASTQSGGAYNEQFF.

This clonotype has a handful of counts. The rearrangement joins TRBV7-2 to TRBJ1-2; D is undetermined. The CDR3 contains 12 residues. The V gene lost 2 bases and the J gene lost 5 bases, with 6 bases spanning the gap. Per the germline V gene, CDR1 is SGHTA and CDR2 is FQGNSA. The chain's CDR3 is CASSLILYGYTF. CDR3 nucleotide sequence: TGTGCCAGCAGCTTAATTCTTTATGGCTACACCTTC.